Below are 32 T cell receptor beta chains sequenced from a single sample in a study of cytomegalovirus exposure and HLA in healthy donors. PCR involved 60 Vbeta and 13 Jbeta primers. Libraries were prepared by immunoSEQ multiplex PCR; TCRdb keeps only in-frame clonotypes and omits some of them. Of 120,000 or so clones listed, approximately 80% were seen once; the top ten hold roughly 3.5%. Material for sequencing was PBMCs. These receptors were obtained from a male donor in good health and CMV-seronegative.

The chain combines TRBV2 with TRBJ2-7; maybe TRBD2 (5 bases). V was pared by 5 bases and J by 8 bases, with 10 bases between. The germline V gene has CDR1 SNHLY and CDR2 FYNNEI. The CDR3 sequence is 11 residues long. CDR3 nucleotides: TGTGCCAGCAGTTCTCGGGATAAGCAGTACTTC. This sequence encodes CASSSRDKQYF.

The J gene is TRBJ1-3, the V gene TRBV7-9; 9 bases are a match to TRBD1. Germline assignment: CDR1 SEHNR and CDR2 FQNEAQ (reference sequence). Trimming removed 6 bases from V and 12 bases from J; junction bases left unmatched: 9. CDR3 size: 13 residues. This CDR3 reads CASRLTGGGHIYF. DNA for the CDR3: TGTGCCAGCAGACTTACAGGGGGCGGACACATATATTTT.

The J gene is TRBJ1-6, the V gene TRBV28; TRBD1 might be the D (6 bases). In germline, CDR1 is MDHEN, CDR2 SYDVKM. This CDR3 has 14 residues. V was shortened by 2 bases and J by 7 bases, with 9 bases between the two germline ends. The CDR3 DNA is TGTGCCAGCAGTTTAGGGGGCTCGAATTCACCCCTCCACTTT. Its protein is CASSLGGSNSPLHF.

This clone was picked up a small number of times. CDR3 in DNA: TGCGCCAGCAGCTTGGGCGGGGTAAGCACAGATACGCAGTATTTT. Protein sequence: CASSLGGVSTDTQYF. The chain combines TRBV5-1 with TRBJ2-3, with D maybe TRBD2 (6 bases). The V end lost 0 bases, the J end lost 0 bases, and 8 bases lay between the germline ends. Germline lookup yields CDR1 SGHRS and CDR2 YFSETQ. CDR3 size: 15 residues.

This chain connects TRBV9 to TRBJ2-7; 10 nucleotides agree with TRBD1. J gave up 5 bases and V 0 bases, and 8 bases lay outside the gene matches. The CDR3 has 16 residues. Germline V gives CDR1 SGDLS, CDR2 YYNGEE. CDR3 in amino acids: CASSVERDRGDDEQYF. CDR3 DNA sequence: TGTGCCAGCAGCGTAGAACGGGACAGGGGAGATGACGAGCAGTACTTC.

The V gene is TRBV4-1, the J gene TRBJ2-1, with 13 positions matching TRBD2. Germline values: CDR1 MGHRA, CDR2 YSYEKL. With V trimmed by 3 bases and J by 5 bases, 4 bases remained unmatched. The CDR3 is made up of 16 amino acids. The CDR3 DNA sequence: TGCGCCAGCAGCCAGGGACTAGCGGGATTGGACAATGAGCAGTTCTTC. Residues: CASSQGLAGLDNEQFF.

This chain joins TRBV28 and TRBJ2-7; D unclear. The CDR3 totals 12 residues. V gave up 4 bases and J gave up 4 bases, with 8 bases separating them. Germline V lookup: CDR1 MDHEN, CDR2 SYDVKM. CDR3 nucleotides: TGTGCCAGCAGTTCAAGAGCGTACGAGCAGTACTTC. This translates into CASSSRAYEQYF.

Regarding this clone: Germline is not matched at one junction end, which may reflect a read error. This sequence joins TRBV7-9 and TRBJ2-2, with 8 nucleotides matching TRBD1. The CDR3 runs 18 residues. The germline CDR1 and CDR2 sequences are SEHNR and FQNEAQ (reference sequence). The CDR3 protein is CSSSLYRGTGRNTGELFF. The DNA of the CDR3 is TGTTCCAGCAGCTTATATCGGGGGACAGGAAGGAACACCGGGGAGCTGTTTTTT.

The CDR3 DNA reads TGTGCCAGCAGTAGGACAGTTAGCAATCAGCCCCAGCATTTT. Protein: CASSRTVSNQPQHF. V usage is TRBV6-5 and J usage is TRBJ1-5; tentatively, D is TRBD1 (6 bases). Germline CDR1 reads MNHEY; CDR2 reads SVGAGI. This CDR3 region has 14 residues. V was cut by 5 bases and J by 0 bases, with 8 bases left in between.

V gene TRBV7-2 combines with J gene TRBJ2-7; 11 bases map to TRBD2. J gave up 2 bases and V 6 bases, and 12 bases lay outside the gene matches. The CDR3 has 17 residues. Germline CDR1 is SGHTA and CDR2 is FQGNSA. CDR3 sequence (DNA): TGTGCCAGCAGTCGTCCTAGCGGGGGGTCCTCCCCCTACGAGCAGTACTTC. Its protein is CASSRPSGGSSPYEQYF.

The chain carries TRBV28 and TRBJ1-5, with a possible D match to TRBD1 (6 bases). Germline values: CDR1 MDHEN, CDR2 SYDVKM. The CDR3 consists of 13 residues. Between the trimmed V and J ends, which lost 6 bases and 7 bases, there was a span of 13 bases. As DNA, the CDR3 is TGTGCCAGCAGGCGGGGGGCGAGGCAGCCCCAGCATTTT. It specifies CASRRGARQPQHF.

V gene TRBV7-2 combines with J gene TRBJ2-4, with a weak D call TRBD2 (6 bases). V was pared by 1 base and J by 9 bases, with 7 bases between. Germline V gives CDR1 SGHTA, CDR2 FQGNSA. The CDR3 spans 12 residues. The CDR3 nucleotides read TGTGCCAGCAGCTTAGACGGGGGCATTCAGTACTTC. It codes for CASSLDGGIQYF.

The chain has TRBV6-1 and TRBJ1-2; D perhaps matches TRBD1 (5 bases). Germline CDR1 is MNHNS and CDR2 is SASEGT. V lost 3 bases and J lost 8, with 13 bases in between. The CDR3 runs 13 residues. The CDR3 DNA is TGTGCCAGCAGTGACAGGGCAGGGTTCGGCTACACCTTC. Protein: CASSDRAGFGYTF.

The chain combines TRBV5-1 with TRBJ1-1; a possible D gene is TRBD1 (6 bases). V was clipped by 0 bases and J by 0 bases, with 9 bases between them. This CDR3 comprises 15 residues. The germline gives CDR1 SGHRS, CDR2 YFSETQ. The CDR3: CASSLVDRMNTEAFF. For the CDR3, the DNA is TGCGCCAGCAGCTTGGTTGACAGGATGAACACTGAAGCTTTCTTT.

CDR3 protein: CASIPGGMAGRMPQHF. The CDR3 region has the DNA TGTGCCAGCATTCCAGGAGGGATGGCCGGTCGAATGCCCCAGCATTTT. The genes are TRBV28 and TRBJ1-5; D is unclear. This CDR3 is built from 16 residues. The germline gives CDR1 MDHEN, CDR2 SYDVKM. V was clipped by 7 bases and J by 9 bases, with 25 bases between them. Combining the CDR3 with reference TRBV28 and TRBJ1-5 gives the whole variable domain DVKVTQSSRYLVKRTGEKVFLECVQDMDHENMFWYRQDPGLGLRLIYFSYDVKMKEKGDIPEGYSVSREKKERFSLILESASTNQTSMYLCASIPGGMAGRMPQHFGDGTRLSIL.

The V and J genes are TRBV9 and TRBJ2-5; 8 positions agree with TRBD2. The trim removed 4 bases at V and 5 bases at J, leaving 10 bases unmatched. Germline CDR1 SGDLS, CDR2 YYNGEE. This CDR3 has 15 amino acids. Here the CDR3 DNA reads TGTGCCAGCAGCCCCCGTAGCGGGATAGAGGAGACCCAGTACTTC. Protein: CASSPRSGIEETQYF.

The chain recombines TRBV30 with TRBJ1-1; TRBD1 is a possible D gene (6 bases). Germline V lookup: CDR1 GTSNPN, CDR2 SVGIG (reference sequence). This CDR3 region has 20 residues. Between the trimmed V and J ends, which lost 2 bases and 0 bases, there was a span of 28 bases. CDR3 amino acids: CAWSSGGLRGLTVMNTEAFF. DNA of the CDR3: TGTGCCTGGAGTTCCGGGGGCTTAAGGGGACTAACCGTTATGAACACTGAAGCTTTCTTT.

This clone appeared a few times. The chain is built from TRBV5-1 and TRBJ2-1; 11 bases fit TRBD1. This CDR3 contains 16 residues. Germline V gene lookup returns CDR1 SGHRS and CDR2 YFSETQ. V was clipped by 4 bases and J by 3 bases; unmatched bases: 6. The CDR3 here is CASSPRTGGHYNEQFF. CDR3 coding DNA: TGCGCCAGCAGCCCACGGACAGGGGGCCACTACAATGAGCAGTTCTTC.

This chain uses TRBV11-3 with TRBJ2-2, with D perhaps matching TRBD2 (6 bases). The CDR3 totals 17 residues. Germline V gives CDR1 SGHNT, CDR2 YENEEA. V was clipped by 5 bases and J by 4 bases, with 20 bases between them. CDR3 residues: CASSQTPTRGGTGELFF. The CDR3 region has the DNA TGTGCCAGCAGCCAAACCCCGACTAGGGGTGGCACCGGGGAGCTGTTTTTT.

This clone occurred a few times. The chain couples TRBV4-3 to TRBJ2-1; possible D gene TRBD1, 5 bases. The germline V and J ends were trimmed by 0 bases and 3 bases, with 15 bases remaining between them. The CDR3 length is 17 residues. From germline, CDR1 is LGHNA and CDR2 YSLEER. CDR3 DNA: TGCGCCAGCAGCCAAGATAGGTATCAGGGCGTCTACAATGAGCAGTTCTTC. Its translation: CASSQDRYQGVYNEQFF.

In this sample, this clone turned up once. The CDR3 loop is CASRPQGHSEAFF. CDR3 in DNA: TGTGCCAGCAGGCCCCAGGGACACTCTGAAGCTTTCTTT. The V and J genes are TRBV11-2 and TRBJ1-1, with TRBD1 as a possible D gene (6 bases). Germline values: CDR1 SGHAT, CDR2 FQNNGV. Trimming took 6 bases from V and 6 from J, leaving 14 bases between them. The CDR3 contains 13 residues. Looking up the rest from reference TRBV11-2 and TRBJ1-1 gives the full variable domain: EAGVAQSPRYKIIEKRQSVAFWCNPISGHATLYWYQQILGQGPKLLIQFQNNGVVDDSQLPKDRFSAERLKGVDSTLKIQPAKLEDSAVYLCASRPQGHSEAFFGQGTRLTVV.

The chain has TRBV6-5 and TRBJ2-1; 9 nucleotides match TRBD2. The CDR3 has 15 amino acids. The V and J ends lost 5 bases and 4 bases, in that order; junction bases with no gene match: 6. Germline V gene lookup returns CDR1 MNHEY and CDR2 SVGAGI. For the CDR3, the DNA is TGTGCCAGCAGTCCTAGCGGGACCTTATACAATGAGCAGTTCTTC. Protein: CASSPSGTLYNEQFF.

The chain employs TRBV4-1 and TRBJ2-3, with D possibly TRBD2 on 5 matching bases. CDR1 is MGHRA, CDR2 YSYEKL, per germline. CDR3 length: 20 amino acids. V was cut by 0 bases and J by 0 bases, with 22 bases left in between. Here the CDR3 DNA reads TGCGCCAGCAGCCAAGATCATCGTTCGGGGAGAGCCTCTAGCACAGATACGCAGTATTTT. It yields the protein CASSQDHRSGRASSTDTQYF.

CDR3 DNA sequence: TGTGCCAGCAGCGAGGGATGGGGGGGCTTTGAGCAGTTCTTC. It yields the protein CASSEGWGGFEQFF. V gene TRBV7-2 combines with J gene TRBJ2-1; D might be TRBD2 (7 bases). The V end lost 5 bases, the J end lost 9 bases, and 17 bases lay between the germline ends. This CDR3 is 14 amino acids long. Germline CDR1 reads SGHTA; CDR2 reads FQGNSA.

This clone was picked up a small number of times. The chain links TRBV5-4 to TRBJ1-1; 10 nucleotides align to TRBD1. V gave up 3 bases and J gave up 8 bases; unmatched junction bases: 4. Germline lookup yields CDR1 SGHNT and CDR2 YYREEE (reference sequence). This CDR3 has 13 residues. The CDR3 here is CASSSRQGAEAFF. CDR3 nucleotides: TGTGCCAGCAGCTCGAGACAGGGGGCCGAAGCTTTCTTT.

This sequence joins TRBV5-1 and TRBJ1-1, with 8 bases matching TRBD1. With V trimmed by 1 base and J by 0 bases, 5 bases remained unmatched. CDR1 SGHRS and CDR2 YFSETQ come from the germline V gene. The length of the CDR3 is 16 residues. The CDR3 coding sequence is TGCGCCAGCAGCTTGTATCAGGGGGCAATGAACACTGAAGCTTTCTTT. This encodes CASSLYQGAMNTEAFF.

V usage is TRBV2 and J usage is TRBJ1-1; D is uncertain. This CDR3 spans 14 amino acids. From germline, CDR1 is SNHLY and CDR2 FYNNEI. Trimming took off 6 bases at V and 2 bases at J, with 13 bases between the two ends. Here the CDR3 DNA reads TGTGCCAGCAGGAAAGCGCTCTCTAACACTGAAGCTTTCTTT. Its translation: CASRKALSNTEAFF.

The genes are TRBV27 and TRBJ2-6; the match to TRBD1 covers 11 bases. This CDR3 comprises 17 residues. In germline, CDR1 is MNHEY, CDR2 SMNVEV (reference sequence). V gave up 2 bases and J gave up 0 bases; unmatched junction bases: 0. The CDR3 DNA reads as TGTGCCAGCAGTTTAGGGACAGGGGGCTCTGGGGCCAACGTCCTGACTTTC. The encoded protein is CASSLGTGGSGANVLTF. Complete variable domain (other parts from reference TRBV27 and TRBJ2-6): EAQVTQNPRYLITVTGKKLTVTCSQNMNHEYMSWYRQDPGLGLRQIYYSMNVEVTDKGDVPEGYKVSRKEKRNFPLILESPSPNQTSLYFCASSLGTGGSGANVLTFGAGSRLTVL.

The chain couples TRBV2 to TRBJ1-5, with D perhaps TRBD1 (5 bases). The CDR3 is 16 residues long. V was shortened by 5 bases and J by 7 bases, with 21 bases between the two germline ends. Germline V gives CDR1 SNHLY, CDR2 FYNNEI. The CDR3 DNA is TGTGCCAGCAGTCCACCCGGGACTCTCGGGGGGCAGCCCCAGCATTTT. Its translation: CASSPPGTLGGQPQHF.

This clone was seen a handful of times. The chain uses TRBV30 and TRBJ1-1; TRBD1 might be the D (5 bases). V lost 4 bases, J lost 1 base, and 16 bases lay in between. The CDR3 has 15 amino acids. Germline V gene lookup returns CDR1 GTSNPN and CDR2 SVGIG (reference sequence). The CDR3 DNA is TGTGCCTGGATCGCTCTGGACATGTGGAACACTGAAGCTTTCTTT. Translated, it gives CAWIALDMWNTEAFF.

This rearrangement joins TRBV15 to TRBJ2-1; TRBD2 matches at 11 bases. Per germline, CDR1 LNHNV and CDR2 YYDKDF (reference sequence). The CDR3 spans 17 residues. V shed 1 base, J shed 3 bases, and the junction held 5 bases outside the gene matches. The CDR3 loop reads CATSRVTSGDYYNEQFF. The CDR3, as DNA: TGTGCCACCAGCAGAGTGACTAGCGGGGATTACTACAATGAGCAGTTCTTC.

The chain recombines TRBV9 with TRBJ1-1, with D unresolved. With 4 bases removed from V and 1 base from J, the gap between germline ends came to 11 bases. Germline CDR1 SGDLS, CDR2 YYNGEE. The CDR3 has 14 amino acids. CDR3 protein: CASSPGRENTEAFF. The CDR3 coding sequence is TGTGCCAGCAGCCCTGGGAGAGAGAACACTGAAGCTTTCTTT.